This T cell receptor (beta chain) was captured in a study of T cell clonality in common variable immunodeficiency. Whole-study results and caveats: Reportedly, TCR beta sequences from common variable immunodeficiency showed fewer deletions and N-nucleotide insertions.

V was pared by 3 bases and J by 4 bases, with 2 bases of the junction left unmatched. The CDR3 extends over 14 amino acids. Looked up from germline, CDR1 is SEHNR and CDR2 is FQNEAQ (reference sequence). Measured with immunoSEQ multiplex PCR; TCRdb has only the in-frame clones, and not every one. The table records roughly 34,000 clones without singletons, the ten largest covering 0.9% to 1%. This clone was detected ten times or more. Its target is unknown. The read terminates 3 residues ahead of where the CDR3 ends, so the germline J gene completes it. The source of this sequence is a person aged 18 to 70 in good health. Material for sequencing was peripheral blood mononuclear cells. J is TRBJ1-1 and V is TRBV7-9; 10 bases align to TRBD1. CDR3 protein: CASSFGDRGTEAFF. Incomplete CDR3 DNA: TGTGCCAGCAGCTTCGGGGACAGGGGCACTGAA.